This T cell receptor (beta chain) derives from a study of beta chain features in type 1 diabetes listed by TCRdb under 2018. Broadly, across the study: No differences in mean age, gender distribution, total cell number or subset yield were found between patients and healthy donors. Across all samples, some 99 million sorted cells were examined, and cell number per subset correlated strongly with RNA yield. In the study, recently diagnosed type 1 diabetes patients and matched healthy donors were compared on the TCRB repertoires of their sorted circulating CD4+ T cell subsets. Regulatory and stem cell-like memory subsets were isolated from only 8 patients and about eight healthy donors, whereas naive and central memory subsets came from all 30 or so donors. The study at large found these results: Type 1 diabetes patients showed a moderate but significant shortening of TCRB CDR3 length in all four CD4+ subsets. The naive, central memory and regulatory TCRB repertoires appeared to resemble one another more closely among patients than among healthy donors. PCR may preferentially amplify shorter templates, but because patient and control samples were amplified and corrected together, any resulting skew would affect both groups equally. At VDJ recombination sites, patients with type 1 diabetes made fewer insertions and deleted more nucleotides, a pattern implying thymic rearrangement abnormalities. Because small numbers of individuals were included in the HLA sub-analyses, any influence of HLA type on TCRB rearrangement was left unresolved. Because cDNA was sequenced instead of genomic DNA, highly expressing activated cells could be over-represented, though the groups showed no difference in activation or CD3 levels.

Points on this clone: The antigen it recognizes is unknown. Base qualities are not at hand, and no much larger clone is one base apart.

The entire isolated RNA was reverse transcribed using the High Capacity cDNA Reverse Transcription Kit, and thus expressed TCRB transcripts were sequenced. Deep immunoSEQ sequencing was performed on naive, central memory and regulatory T cell samples, with an average of approximately 4 million total reads per sample. After sorted cells were lysed in RLT buffer, RNA was extracted with DNase-treated RNeasy Micro or Mini kits, with the choice depending on cell number. Each cell subset was processed on its own to prevent cross-contamination, while patient and healthy donor samples were processed together. The immunoSEQ multiplex PCR was used to amplify TCRB sequences from cDNA, yielding 87-bp fragments that span the CDR3 region. Sequencing of the amplicons was performed on the Illumina HiSeq platform. As for how the authors treated the data: PCR bias was corrected computationally using synthetic template baselines, and reads within Hamming distance 2 were collapsed, with unmergeable singletons discarded. Reads were aligned against IMGT to assign V, D and J genes, CDR3 length and insertions or deletions at six rearrangement sites. Within each subset, clonotype counts were normalized to sorted cell number, after which true diversity and Gini coefficients were computed with the tcR R package. The overlap coefficient, calculated on TCRB nucleotide sequences, was used to quantify repertoire sharing. Imported from immuneACCESS, the table was reduced by TCRdb to in-frame sequences with V and J called. These copies leave out some clones; in studies compared against another copy, an unresolved V gene accounts for under half, and the cause of the remainder is not known. Clonal size and the V and J genes are those of that table, whereas D and trimming came from the DNA. The sample table records some 350,000 clones; about 10% of these occur just once. Jointly, the top ten make up about 0.6% of the sample.

CDR3 length: 13 amino acids, cysteine to phenylalanine. Of all the DNA, just the CDR3 is kept, 39 bases in frame from base 1. Sequences SGHDT (CDR1) and YYEEEE (CDR2) are obtained from the germline V gene. V and J lose 4 bases and 6 bases, and a span of 14 bases separates them. Each donor gave one peripheral blood draw, roughly 110 mL on average, collected into heparinised tubes. A BD FACSAria II was used to sort naive, central memory, regulatory and stem cell-like memory CD4+ T cells with a panel that included CD45RO, CCR7, CD25, CD127, CD95 and CD27. All sorted populations exceeded 95% purity. PBMCs were separated immediately by Lymphoprep density gradient centrifugation and were stained directly, without being cultured. So that batch effects would be minimized, each experiment stained and sorted samples in pairs, pairing one healthy donor with one patient.

The V gene is TRBV5-6 and the J gene is TRBJ2-7, with TRBD2 as a weak D call on 5 bases. Sample: central memory CD4+ T cells from blood. The TCR was taken from a man younger than 40 with type 1 diabetes. CDR3 region: CASSEGGGPEQYF. The bases are TGTGCCAGCAGCGAAGGTGGAGGCCCCGAGCAGTACTTC.